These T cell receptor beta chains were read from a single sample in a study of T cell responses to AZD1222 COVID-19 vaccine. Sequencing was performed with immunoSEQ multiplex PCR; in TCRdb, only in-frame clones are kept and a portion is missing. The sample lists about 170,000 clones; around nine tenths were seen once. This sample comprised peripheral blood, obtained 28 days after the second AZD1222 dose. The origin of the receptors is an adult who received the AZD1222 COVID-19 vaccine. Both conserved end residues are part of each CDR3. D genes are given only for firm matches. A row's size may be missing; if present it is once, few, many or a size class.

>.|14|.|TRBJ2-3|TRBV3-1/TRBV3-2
TGTGCCAGCAGCCAAGCTCCCGGGACAGATACGCAGTATTTT
CASSQAPGTDTQYF
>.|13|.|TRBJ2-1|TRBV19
TGTGCCACCTCCGGGACAATGGACAATGAGCAGTTCTTC
CATSGTMDNEQFF
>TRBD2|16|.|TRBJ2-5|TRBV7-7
TGTGCCAGCAGCTTAATTGGTGCGGGGGGCCAAGAGACCCAGTACTTC
CASSLIGAGGQETQYF
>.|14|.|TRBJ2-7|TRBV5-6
TGTGCCAGCAGCTTTCAGGGCGCCAACTACGAGCAGTACTTC
CASSFQGANYEQYF
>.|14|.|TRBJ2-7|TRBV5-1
TGCGCCAGCAGCCCATCAGGGCTAGACTACGAGCAGTACTTC
CASSPSGLDYEQYF
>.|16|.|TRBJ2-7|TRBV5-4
TGTGCCAGCAGCCGGGTCGGGCAGGGTATTGTTTACGAGCAGTACTTC
CASSRVGQGIVYEQYF
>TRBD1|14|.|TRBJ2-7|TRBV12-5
TGTGCTAGTGGTCCCGAGACAGGGGAGAACGAGCAGTACTTC
CASGPETGENEQYF
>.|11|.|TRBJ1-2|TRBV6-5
TGTGCCAGCAGCCAGAATAGAGGCTACACCTTC
CASSQNRGYTF
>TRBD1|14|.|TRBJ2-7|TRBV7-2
TGTGCCAGCAGCTCTCGACAGGGGTCCTACGAGCAGTACTTC
CASSSRQGSYEQYF
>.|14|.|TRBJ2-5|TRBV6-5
TGTGCCAGCAGTAGGACCCAGGGTAGAGAGACCCAGTACTTC
CASSRTQGRETQYF
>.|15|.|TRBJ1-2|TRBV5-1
TGCGCCAGCAGACCAAACGACGGTCTCCGCTATGGCTACACCTTC
CASRPNDGLRYGYTF
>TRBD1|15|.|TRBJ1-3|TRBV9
TGTGCCAGCAGCGACAGGACAGGGAAAGGTAACACCATATATTTT
CASSDRTGKGNTIYF
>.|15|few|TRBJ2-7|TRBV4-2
TGTGCCAGCAGCCAAGATATTGGGGAGGCGTACGAGCAGTACTTC
CASSQDIGEAYEQYF
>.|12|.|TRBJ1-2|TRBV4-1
TGCGCCAGCAGCCAAGAACAGTATGGCTACACCTTC
CASSQEQYGYTF
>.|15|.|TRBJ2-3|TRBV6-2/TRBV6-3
TGTGCCAGCAGTTACTCGGGGGGGGCCTGGGATACGCAGTATTTT
CASSYSGGAWDTQYF
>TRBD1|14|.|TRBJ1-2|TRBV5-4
TGTGCCAGCAGCTTTCTGACAGGGGGTTATGGCTACACCTTC
CASSFLTGGYGYTF